The 17 T cell receptor beta chains below all came from one sample that was sequenced in a study of graft-versus-host responses after intestinal transplantation. The antigens for these receptors are not known. The protocol was immunoSEQ multiplex PCR, while the TCRdb copy is restricted to in-frame clones and leaves out a portion. Among around 96,000 clones, approximately 90% were seen once, and the ten largest hold over 0.15%. The sample here was unstimulated CD4+ T cells sorted from spleen or lymph node cells, taken before intestinal transplant. The receptors come from a human donor who received an intestinal transplant.

The rearrangement uses TRBV4-3 and TRBJ1-2; 9 bases match TRBD1. The CDR3 loop spans 16 amino acids. Germline CDR1 reads LGHNA; CDR2 reads YSLEER. The V gene end was trimmed by 2 bases and the J gene end by 7 bases; junction bases not matched to a gene: 11. CDR3 protein: CASSQQTPGQGSGYTF. The CDR3 coding sequence is TGCGCCAGCAGCCAACAAACACCGGGACAGGGTTCTGGCTACACCTTC.

This clone was observed a single time. The chain uses TRBV6-1 and TRBJ2-1; possible D gene TRBD1, 6 bases. This CDR3 has 14 amino acids. Germline CDR1 and CDR2: MNHNS and SASEGT. V was shortened by 6 bases and J by 8 bases, with 17 bases between the two germline ends. The CDR3 spells CASRANYRADEQFF. For the CDR3, the DNA is TGTGCCAGCAGGGCAAATTACAGGGCCGATGAGCAGTTCTTC.

V and J are TRBV29-1 and TRBJ2-6, with 8 bases identical to TRBD1. The junction had 12 bases not matched to a gene; V was cut back by 5 bases and J by 0 bases. There are 18 residues in the CDR3. Germline lookup yields CDR1 SQVTM and CDR2 ANQGSEA. The CDR3 DNA reads as TGCAGCGTTCTGGGGCGAGGACAGGGATCCTCTGGGGCCAACGTCCTGACTTTC. It translates to CSVLGRGQGSSGANVLTF. The full variable domain, rest sourced from reference TRBV29-1 and TRBJ2-6, is SAVISQKPSRDICQRGTSLTIQCQVDSQVTMMFWYRQQPGQSLTLIATANQGSEATYESGFVIDKFPISRPNLTFSTLTVSNMSPEDSSIYLCSVLGRGQGSSGANVLTFGAGSRLTVL.

The rearrangement uses TRBV5-1 and TRBJ2-5; 8 nucleotides align to TRBD2. The ends lost 4 bases at V and 4 bases at J; junction bases unmatched: 6. CDR1 and CDR2 from the germline V gene are SGHRS and YFSETQ. The CDR3 spans 14 residues. The CDR3 region has the DNA TGCGCCAGCAGCCGAGCGGGAGCGGGAGAGACCCAGTACTTC. This sequence encodes CASSRAGAGETQYF.

This rearrangement joins TRBV10-1 to TRBJ2-7, with unresolved D. The CDR3 extends over 15 amino acids. The V and J ends lost 0 bases and 4 bases respectively, with 13 bases between them. Germline V gives CDR1 WNHNN, CDR2 SYGVQD (reference sequence). In DNA, the CDR3 is TGCGCCAGCAGTGAGTCTCCAGCGTCCATGTACGAGCAGTACTTC. It is translated as CASSESPASMYEQYF.

J is TRBJ2-7 and V is TRBV6-1, with 7 bases that match TRBD2. Germline trimming cut 7 bases from V and 2 bases from J; bases unmatched to any gene: 5. Germline V gives CDR1 MNHNS, CDR2 SASEGT. The CDR3 totals 13 residues. The CDR3 is CASTLRGAYEQYF. As DNA, the CDR3 is TGTGCCAGCACACTCCGGGGGGCCTACGAGCAGTACTTC.

The chain joins TRBV5-1 to TRBJ1-2; 8 bases match TRBD1. The junction had 9 bases not matched to a gene; V was cut back by 4 bases and J by 4 bases. Germline V gene lookup returns CDR1 SGHRS and CDR2 YFSETQ. The CDR3 has 15 amino acids. The CDR3 here is CASSLSGTGSYGYTF. DNA for the CDR3: TGCGCCAGCAGCCTATCCGGGACAGGTTCCTATGGCTACACCTTC. Complete variable domain (other parts from reference TRBV5-1 and TRBJ1-2): KAGVTQTPRYLIKTRGQQVTLSCSPISGHRSVSWYQQTPGQGLQFLFEYFSETQRNKGNFPGRFSGRQFSNSRSEMNVSTLELGDSALYLCASSLSGTGSYGYTFGSGTRLTVV.

The chain recombines TRBV4-2 with TRBJ2-3; TRBD2 aligns across 15 bases. Germline V gene data show CDR1 as LGHNA and CDR2 as YNFKEQ. Trimming cost V 0 bases and J 3 bases; bases outside gene matches: 7. The CDR3 covers 19 residues. The CDR3 DNA sequence: TGTGCCAGCAGCCAAGAGAGGGGACTAGCGGGAGGTCTGACAGATACGCAGTATTTT. It encodes CASSQERGLAGGLTDTQYF.

This clone was seen a single time. This chain connects TRBV7-3 to TRBJ2-7, with D tentatively TRBD1 (5 bases). Germline V lookup: CDR1 SGHTA, CDR2 FQGTGA. The CDR3 runs to 14 residues. Trimming shortened V by 2 bases and J by 2 bases, and 10 bases separated the two germline ends. The CDR3 region is CASSLFDSPYEQYF. CDR3 coding DNA: TGTGCCAGCAGCTTATTTGACAGCCCCTACGAGCAGTACTTC.

The V and J genes are TRBV5-8 and TRBJ2-3; D may be TRBD2 (5 bases). Germline V gene data show CDR1 as SGHTS and CDR2 as YDEGEE. The CDR3 spans 17 residues. The V gene lost 0 bases and the J gene lost 0 bases, with 14 bases spanning the gap. DNA for the CDR3: TGTGCCAGCAGCTTGGCTTTACTAGTGAGTAGCACAGATACGCAGTATTTT. It translates to CASSLALLVSSTDTQYF.

The chain is built from TRBV27 and TRBJ2-3; maybe TRBD2 (6 bases). Germline CDR1 MNHEY, CDR2 SMNVEV (reference sequence). There are 16 residues in the CDR3. Trimming removed 3 bases at V and 0 bases at J, with 13 bases between. CDR3 DNA sequence: TGTGCCAGCAGTTTTGGTAGCGGTCCTAGCACAGATACGCAGTATTTT. It codes for CASSFGSGPSTDTQYF.

The V and J genes are TRBV5-8 and TRBJ1-5; no clear D. Germline V CDR1 and CDR2: SGHTS, YDEGEE. The CDR3 has 12 residues. Trimming pared 2 bases from V and 5 bases from J, leaving 5 bases between. CDR3 sequence: CASSFLYQPQHF. As DNA, the CDR3 is TGTGCCAGCAGCTTTCTATATCAGCCCCAGCATTTT.

V gene TRBV6-5 combines with J gene TRBJ1-1, with D unresolved. CDR3 length: 13 residues. Germline CDR1 and CDR2: MNHEY and SVGAGI. The ends were cut back, 8 bases at V and 4 bases at J, with 14 bases in the middle. CDR3: CASSLRQPTEAFF. DNA of the CDR3: TGTGCCAGCTCCCTCAGGCAGCCCACTGAAGCTTTCTTT.

This chain connects TRBV28 to TRBJ1-2, with 8 bases matching TRBD1. CDR1 is MDHEN and CDR2 is SYDVKM in the germline V gene. Trimming at V came to 6 bases and at J to 0 bases, leaving 15 bases not matched to a gene. This CDR3 region has 18 residues. CDR3 residues: CASRRTGQNVKANYGYTF. In DNA, the CDR3 is TGTGCCAGCAGGCGGACAGGGCAAAATGTTAAAGCTAACTATGGCTACACCTTC.

The chain links TRBV6-1 to TRBJ2-7; TRBD1 aligns across 9 bases. Germline CDR1 MNHNS, CDR2 SASEGT. The V and J ends lost 2 bases and 7 bases, in that order; junction bases with no gene match: 9. The CDR3 spans 15 residues. CDR3 sequence (DNA): TGTGCCAGCAGTGAAATAGGGACAGGGTTGAGTGAGCAGTACTTC. Translated: CASSEIGTGLSEQYF.

The CDR3, as DNA: TGTGCCAGCGCAGGTCCCCCTAGCGGACAAGAGACCCAGTACTTC. It specifies CASAGPPSGQETQYF. V gene TRBV2 combines with J gene TRBJ2-5, with 7 bases fitting TRBD2. V dropped 8 bases and J dropped 2; count of bases not matched to a gene: 11. The CDR3 contains 15 residues. Germline V gene data show CDR1 as SNHLY and CDR2 as FYNNEI.

The chain joins TRBV28 to TRBJ1-6, with 9 bases fitting TRBD1. Trimming at V came to 3 bases and at J to 8 bases, leaving 17 bases not matched to a gene. CDR1 and CDR2 from the germline V gene are MDHEN and SYDVKM. The CDR3 runs to 19 residues. The CDR3 spells CASSFRGALGTGGHSPLHF. The CDR3 DNA reads TGTGCCAGCAGTTTTCGTGGGGCCTTGGGAACAGGGGGCCATTCACCCCTCCACTTT.